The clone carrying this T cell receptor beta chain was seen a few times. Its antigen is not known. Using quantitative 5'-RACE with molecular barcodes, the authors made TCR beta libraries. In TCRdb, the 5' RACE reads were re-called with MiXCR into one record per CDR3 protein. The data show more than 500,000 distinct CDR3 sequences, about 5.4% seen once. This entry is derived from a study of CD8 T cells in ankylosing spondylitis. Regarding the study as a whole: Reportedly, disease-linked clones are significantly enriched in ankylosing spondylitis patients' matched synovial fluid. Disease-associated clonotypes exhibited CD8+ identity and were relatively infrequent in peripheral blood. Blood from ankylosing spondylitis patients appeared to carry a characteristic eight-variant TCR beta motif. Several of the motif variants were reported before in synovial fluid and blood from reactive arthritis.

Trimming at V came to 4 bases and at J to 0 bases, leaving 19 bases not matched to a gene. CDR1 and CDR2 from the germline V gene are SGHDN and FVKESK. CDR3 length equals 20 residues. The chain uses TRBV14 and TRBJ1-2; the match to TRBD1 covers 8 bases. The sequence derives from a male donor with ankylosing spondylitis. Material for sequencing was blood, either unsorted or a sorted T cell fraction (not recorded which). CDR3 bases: TGTGCCAGCAGCCGATTCGAGACAGGGGCGCGGGTGGGAGCTAACTATGGCTACACCTTC. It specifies CASSRFETGARVGANYGYTF.